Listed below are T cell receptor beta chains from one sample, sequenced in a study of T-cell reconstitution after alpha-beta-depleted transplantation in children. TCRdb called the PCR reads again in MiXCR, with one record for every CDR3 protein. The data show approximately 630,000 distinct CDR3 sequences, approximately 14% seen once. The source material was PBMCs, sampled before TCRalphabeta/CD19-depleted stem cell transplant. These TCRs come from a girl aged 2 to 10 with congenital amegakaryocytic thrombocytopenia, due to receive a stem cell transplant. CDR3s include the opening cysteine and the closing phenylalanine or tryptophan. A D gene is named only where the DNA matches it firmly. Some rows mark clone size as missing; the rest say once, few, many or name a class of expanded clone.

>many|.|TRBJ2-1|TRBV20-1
CSSVGTSIYNEQFF
TGCAGTTCCGTGGGGACCTCAATCTACAATGAGCAGTTCTTC
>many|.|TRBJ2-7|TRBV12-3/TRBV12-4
CASSFRPDPGFGEQYF
TGTGCCAGCAGTTTCCGGCCAGACCCAGGGTTCGGCGAGCAGTACTTC
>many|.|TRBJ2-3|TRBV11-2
CASSLGGIITDTQYF
TGTGCCAGCAGCTTGGGCGGGATTATCACAGATACGCAGTATTTT
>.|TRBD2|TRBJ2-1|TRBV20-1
CSAGLAGSNEQFF
TGCAGTGCCGGACTAGCGGGCAGCAATGAGCAGTTCTTC
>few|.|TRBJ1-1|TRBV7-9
CASSLSLPGITEAFF
TGTGCCAGCAGCTTAAGTCTCCCAGGGATCACTGAAGCTTTCTTT
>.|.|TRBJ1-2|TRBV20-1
CSARESKGAAYGYTF
TGCAGTGCTAGAGAGAGCAAAGGGGCGGCCTATGGCTACACCTTC
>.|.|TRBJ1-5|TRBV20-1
CSARDIQGGMGNQPQHF
TGCAGTGCTAGGGACATTCAGGGCGGGATGGGCAATCAGCCCCAGCATTTT
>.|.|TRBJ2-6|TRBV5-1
CASIGGANVLTF
TGCGCCAGCATCGGCGGGGCCAACGTCCTGACTTTC
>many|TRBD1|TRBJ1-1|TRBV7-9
CASSRPGTGMNTEAFF
TGTGCCAGCAGCCGTCCCGGGACAGGGATGAACACTGAAGCTTTCTTT
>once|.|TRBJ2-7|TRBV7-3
CASSSRPGVGYEQYF
TGTGCCAGCAGCTCACGGCCGGGAGTTGGCTACGAGCAGTACTTC
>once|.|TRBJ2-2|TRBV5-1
CASSSPFPGELFF
TGCGCCAGCAGCTCCCCCTTCCCCGGGGAGCTGTTTTTT
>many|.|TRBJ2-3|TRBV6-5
CASSYSWEPKTDTQYF
TGTGCCAGCAGTTACTCGTGGGAACCTAAGACAGATACGCAGTATTTT
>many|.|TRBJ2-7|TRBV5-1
CASRGEPRHLYEQYF
TGCGCCAGCAGGGGGGAACCGCGGCATCTCTACGAGCAGTACTTC
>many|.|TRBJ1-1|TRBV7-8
CASSAVGAMNTEAFF
TGTGCCAGCAGCGCCGTCGGGGCTATGAACACTGAAGCTTTCTTT
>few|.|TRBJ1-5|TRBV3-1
CASSQAEDSDQPQHF
TGTGCCAGCAGCCAAGCTGAGGACAGCGATCAGCCCCAGCATTTT
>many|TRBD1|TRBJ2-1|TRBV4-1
CASSLPGTGFYNEQFF
TGCGCCAGCAGCCTCCCCGGGACAGGGTTCTACAATGAGCAGTTCTTC
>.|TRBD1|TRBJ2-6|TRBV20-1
CCARVRGRLAGANVLTF
TGCTGTGCTAGAGTAAGGGGGCGCTTAGCTGGGGCCAACGTCCTGACTTTC
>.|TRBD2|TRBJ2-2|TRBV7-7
CASSAPGLAANTGELFF
TGTGCCAGCAGCGCCCCGGGACTAGCGGCGAACACCGGGGAGCTGTTTTTT
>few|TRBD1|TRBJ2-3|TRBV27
CASSEIHRGGADTQYF
TGTGCCAGCAGCGAAATTCACAGGGGCGGCGCAGATACGCAGTATTTT
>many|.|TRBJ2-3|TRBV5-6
CASSSRVAGHTQYF
TGTGCCAGCAGCTCGCGTGTTGCGGGACATACGCAGTATTTT
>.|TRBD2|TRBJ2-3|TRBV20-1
CSAPVAGRTDTQYF
TGCAGTGCCCCGGTAGCGGGCCGCACAGATACGCAGTATTTT
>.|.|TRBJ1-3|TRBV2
CASSEDTRNTIYF
TGTGCCAGCAGTGAGGACACAAGAAACACCATATATTTT
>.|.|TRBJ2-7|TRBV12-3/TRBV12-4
CASSYFRGGYEQYF
TGTGCCAGCAGTTATTTTAGGGGTGGCTACGAGCAGTACTTC
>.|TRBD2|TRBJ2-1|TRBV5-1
CASSLGPAGGVDEQFF
TGCGCCAGCAGCTTGGGTCCCGCGGGAGGGGTGGATGAGCAGTTCTTC
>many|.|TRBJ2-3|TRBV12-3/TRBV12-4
CASSPYSGGRTDTQYF
TGTGCCAGCAGTCCCTATAGCGGCGGACGCACAGATACGCAGTATTTT
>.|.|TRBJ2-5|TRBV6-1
CASYYREQETQYF
TGTGCCAGCTACTACCGGGAGCAGGAGACCCAGTACTTC
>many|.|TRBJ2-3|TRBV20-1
CSARDLGADRTDTQYF
TGCAGTGCTAGAGATTTGGGAGCCGACCGCACAGATACGCAGTATTTT
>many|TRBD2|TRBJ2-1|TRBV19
CASSSPSGGNNEQFF
TGTGCCAGTAGTTCACCGAGCGGGGGGAACAATGAGCAGTTCTTC
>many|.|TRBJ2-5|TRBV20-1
CSARAVLAGQRKTQYF
TGCAGTGCTAGAGCTGTTTTGGCGGGTCAGAGGAAGACCCAGTACTTC
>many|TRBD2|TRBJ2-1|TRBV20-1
CSARRSSGRYNEQFF
TGCAGTGCTAGGAGGTCTAGCGGAAGGTACAATGAGCAGTTCTTC
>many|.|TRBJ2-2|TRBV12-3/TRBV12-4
CASSLARRMGELFF
TGTGCCAGCAGTTTAGCGCGGAGGATGGGGGAGCTGTTTTTT
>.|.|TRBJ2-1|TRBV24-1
CATSGTATSSYNEQFF
TGTGCCACCAGTGGCACGGCGACTAGCTCCTACAATGAGCAGTTCTTC
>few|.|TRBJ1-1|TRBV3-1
CASSQERWGTEAFF
TGTGCCAGCAGCCAAGAACGCTGGGGGACTGAAGCTTTCTTT
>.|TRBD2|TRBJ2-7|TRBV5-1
CASSTGLAGSSYEQYF
TGCGCCAGCAGCACCGGACTAGCGGGGTCCTCCTACGAGCAGTACTTC
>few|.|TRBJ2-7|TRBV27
CASSLNFGHEQYF
TGTGCCAGCAGTTTAAATTTCGGTCACGAGCAGTACTTC
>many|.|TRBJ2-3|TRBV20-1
CSALAATSDTQYF
TGCAGTGCTTTAGCCGCCACCTCAGATACGCAGTATTTT
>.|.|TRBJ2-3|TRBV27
CASSFSGLQYRGEQYF
TGTGCCAGCAGTTTCTCCGGACTGCAGTATAGGGGTGAGCAGTATTTT
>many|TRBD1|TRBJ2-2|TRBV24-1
CATSDPGTGRAGELFF
TGTGCCACCAGTGATCCCGGGACAGGGAGGGCCGGGGAGCTGTTTTTT
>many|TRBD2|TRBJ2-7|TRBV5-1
CASSLVIGTSGWEQYF
TGCGCCAGCAGCCTGGTTATTGGGACTAGCGGCTGGGAGCAGTACTTC
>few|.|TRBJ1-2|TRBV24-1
CATSDLDGPNYGYTF
TGTGCCACCAGTGACCTCGACGGACCTAACTATGGCTACACCTTC
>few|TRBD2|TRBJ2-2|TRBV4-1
CASSHPGLDTGELFF
TGCGCCAGCAGCCACCCGGGACTAGACACCGGGGAGCTGTTTTTT
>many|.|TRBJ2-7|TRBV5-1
CASSASSYEQYF
TGCGCCAGCAGCGCCTCCTCCTACGAGCAGTACTTC